Presented here are 20 T cell receptor beta chains from one specimen sequenced in a study of shared T cell receptors in the human thymus. Assay: immunoSEQ multiplex PCR; the TCRdb copy retains only in-frame clones and omits some. The sample lists 700,000 to 750,000 clones; roughly 85% were seen once. These data were also reused for a study on human thymus T cells.

The sample consisted of thymocytes. The receptors were gathered from a girl under two years old with a congenital heart defect.

The rearrangement links TRBV7-2 to TRBJ2-5, with TRBD2 matching over 15 bases. Germline V CDR1 and CDR2: SGHTA, FQGNSA. The CDR3 contains 16 residues. V gave up 1 base and J gave up 9 bases; unmatched junction bases: 6. The DNA of the CDR3 is TGTGCCAGCAGCTTAGGGACTAGCGGGGGGGGGTCGTCCCAGTACTTC. Residues: CASSLGTSGGGSSQYF.

The chain is built from TRBV7-9 and TRBJ1-2, with TRBD1 matching 10 bases. V trimming: 1 base; J trimming: 5 bases; junction bases outside the gene matches: 4. CDR3 size: 15 residues. In germline, CDR1 is SEHNR, CDR2 FQNEAQ (reference sequence). The CDR3 spells CASSLGGDRGYGYTF. Here the CDR3 DNA reads TGTGCCAGCAGCTTAGGAGGGGACAGGGGTTATGGCTACACCTTC.

The chain is built from TRBV6-5 and TRBJ2-3; D is perhaps TRBD1 (5 bases). Germline values: CDR1 MNHEY, CDR2 SVGAGI. The CDR3 covers 13 residues. Trimming took off 7 bases at V and 5 bases at J, with 13 bases between the two ends. The CDR3 DNA reads as TGTGCCAGCAAGGACCTAGGGGTAGATACGCAGTATTTT. Translating it yields CASKDLGVDTQYF.

This clone was seen just once. The chain combines TRBV6-5 with TRBJ2-1; tentative D call: TRBD1 (5 bases). V was shortened by 0 bases and J by 6 bases, with 15 bases between the two germline ends. The germline V gene has CDR1 MNHEY and CDR2 SVGAGI. This CDR3 region has 16 residues. CDR3 protein: CASSYSEDTSRNEQFF. The CDR3 DNA reads TGTGCCAGCAGTTACTCCGAGGACACTTCCCGCAATGAGCAGTTCTTC.

The chain recombines TRBV7-9 with TRBJ1-2, with D perhaps TRBD1 (5 bases). CDR3 size: 15 residues. Trimming removed 7 bases from V and 0 bases from J, with 15 bases in between. Germline-derived CDR1 and CDR2 are SEHNR and FQNEAQ (reference sequence). The CDR3 coding sequence is TGTGCCAGCACCTTTGATTCGACAGCTAACTATGGCTACACCTTC. It codes for CASTFDSTANYGYTF.

The rearrangement joins TRBV25-1 to TRBJ2-3, with 8 nucleotides matching TRBD2. This CDR3 is built from 14 residues. The V gene's germline CDR1 is MGHDK and CDR2 SYGVNS. The J segment lost 0 bases and the V segment lost 7 bases, leaving 3 bases of the junction unmatched. The CDR3 bases are TGTGCCAGCACAAAGCGGGGGAGCACAGATACGCAGTATTTT. Protein product: CASTKRGSTDTQYF. The variable domain in full, completed from reference TRBV25-1 and TRBJ2-3, reads EADIYQTPRYLVIGTGKKITLECSQTMGHDKMYWYQQDPGMELHLIHYSYGVNSTEKGDLSSESTVSRIRTEHFPLTLESARPSHTSQYLCASTKRGSTDTQYFGPGTRLTVL.

This chain links TRBV5-4 with TRBJ2-7; 15 bases fit TRBD2. J was trimmed by 2 bases and V by 3 bases; bases with no gene match: 6. Germline CDR1 is SGHNT and CDR2 is YYREEE (reference sequence). The CDR3 extends over 17 amino acids. The CDR3 loop is CASSSGTSGGLTYEQYF. In DNA, the CDR3 is TGTGCCAGCAGCTCCGGGACTAGCGGGGGGCTCACCTACGAGCAGTACTTC.

The rearrangement uses TRBV15 and TRBJ2-7; TRBD2 aligns across 8 bases. Trimming cost V 1 base and J 2 bases; bases outside gene matches: 10. The CDR3 has 17 amino acids. The germline CDR1 and CDR2 sequences are LNHNV and YYDKDF (reference sequence). The CDR3 sequence is CATSRVRTSGNPYEQYF. CDR3 sequence (DNA): TGTGCCACCAGCAGAGTTCGAACTAGCGGAAATCCCTACGAGCAGTACTTC.

This chain joins TRBV29-1 and TRBJ1-2; 8 bases agree with TRBD1. Germline CDR1 reads SQVTM; CDR2 reads ANQGSEA. This CDR3 spans 11 amino acids. Germline trimming cut 6 bases from V and 7 bases from J; bases unmatched to any gene: 4. CDR3 bases: TGCAGCGTCCGGACAGGGACTGGCTACACCTTC. Protein product: CSVRTGTGYTF.

This chain connects TRBV7-9 to TRBJ2-7; D not certain. Trimming pared 0 bases from V and 2 bases from J, leaving 20 bases between. Germline assignment: CDR1 SEHNR and CDR2 FQNEAQ (reference sequence). The CDR3 runs to 18 residues. CDR3 region: CASSLASPKGENPYEQYF. The CDR3 DNA follows: TGTGCCAGCAGCTTAGCCAGTCCCAAAGGAGAGAACCCCTACGAGCAGTACTTC.

This CDR3 reads CASSSQGDNSPLHF. Here the CDR3 DNA reads TGTGCCAGCAGTTCACAGGGTGACAATTCACCCCTCCACTTT. The V call is TRBV28, the J call TRBJ1-6, with D perhaps TRBD1 (6 bases). Trimming cost V 4 bases and J 7 bases, with 11 bases left between them. The CDR3 has 14 amino acids. The germline gives CDR1 MDHEN, CDR2 SYDVKM.

This chain links TRBV4-1 with TRBJ2-3, with D possibly being TRBD2 (7 bases). Germline assignment: CDR1 MGHRA and CDR2 YSYEKL. With 1 base removed from V and 2 bases from J, the gap between germline ends came to 13 bases. The CDR3 consists of 16 residues. The CDR3 nucleotides are TGCGCCAGCAGCCAAGGCGGGGGCGCCCACACAGATACGCAGTATTTT. It codes for CASSQGGGAHTDTQYF.

This clone has a handful of counts. The chain employs TRBV6-5 and TRBJ1-2; possible D gene TRBD1, 5 bases. The CDR3 sequence is 15 residues long. The germline gives CDR1 MNHEY, CDR2 SVGAGI. V dropped 0 bases and J dropped 4 bases, with 12 bases sitting between them. CDR3 nucleotides: TGTGCCAGCAGTTACTCAGGGGTCCCTTTCTATGGCTACACCTTC. Translating gives CASSYSGVPFYGYTF.

Comment on this clone: At one of its ends the junction is not consistent with the germline gene, which may arise from a read error. The chain is built from TRBV7-7 and TRBJ2-7, with 7 bases matching TRBD2. The CDR3 is 18 residues long. The germline CDR1 and CDR2 sequences are SSHAT and FNYEAQ (reference sequence). This chain's CDR3 is CASSLAFPGEGESYEQYF. CDR3 DNA sequence: TGTGCTAGCAGCTTAGCGTTCCCGGGGGAGGGAGAATCCTACGAGCAGTACTTC.

The V gene is TRBV9, the J gene TRBJ2-7; weak D call: TRBD2 (5 bases). The CDR3 totals 15 residues. Trimming pared 4 bases from V and 2 bases from J, leaving 16 bases between. From germline, CDR1 is SGDLS and CDR2 YYNGEE. CDR3 sequence (DNA): TGTGCCAGCAGCCCCGAGATTAGCGATCCCTACGAGCAGTACTTC. Translating it yields CASSPEISDPYEQYF.

V and J are TRBV6-4 and TRBJ1-3; weak D call: TRBD1 (5 bases). Looked up from germline, CDR1 is MRHNA and CDR2 is SNTAGT. V lost 5 bases to trimming and J lost 8 bases, with 16 bases between them. The CDR3 length is 14 residues. CDR3 bases: TGTGCCAGCAGTTGGGGCGGACCCGGAGACACCATATATTTT. This encodes CASSWGGPGDTIYF.

This chain joins TRBV25-1 and TRBJ1-2; D may be TRBD1 (5 bases). Per germline, CDR1 MGHDK and CDR2 SYGVNS. This CDR3 is built from 14 residues. The germline V and J ends were trimmed by 1 base and 11 bases, with 17 bases remaining between them. The CDR3 loop reads CASSESHAGGTYTF. Here the CDR3 DNA reads TGTGCCAGCAGTGAATCCCACGCGGGGGGAACTTACACCTTC.

The chain employs TRBV19 and TRBJ1-4; the D is unclear. The CDR3 sequence is 17 residues long. The germline V and J ends were trimmed by 5 bases and 2 bases, with 18 bases remaining between them. Germline V gene sequence: CDR1 LNHDA, CDR2 SQIVND (reference sequence). The CDR3 reads CASSSKLGRTTNEKLFF. In nucleotides, the CDR3 is TGTGCCAGTAGTTCGAAGTTGGGGAGAACGACTAATGAAAAACTGTTTTTT.

This chain connects TRBV5-8 to TRBJ1-1, with D perhaps TRBD1 (5 bases). The germline V gene has CDR1 SGHTS and CDR2 YDEGEE. Trimming took off 7 bases at V and 0 bases at J, with 13 bases between the two ends. The CDR3 is 14 amino acids. This CDR3 is CASSPRTLNTEAFF. Here the CDR3 DNA reads TGTGCCAGCTCACCCCGGACACTGAACACTGAAGCTTTCTTT. Based on the CDR3 plus reference TRBV5-8 and TRBJ1-1, the full variable domain is EAGVTQSPTHLIKTRGQQATLRCSPISGHTSVYWYQQALGLGLQFLLWYDEGEERNRGNFPPRFSGRQFPNYSSELNVNALELEDSALYLCASSPRTLNTEAFFGQGTRLTVV.

CDR3 nucleotide sequence: TGCGCCAGCAGCCGAACCCTTCGCGGTGGCGAGCAGTACTTC. This codes for CASSRTLRGGEQYF. The chain is built from TRBV4-1 and TRBJ2-7; D uncertain. Trimming shortened V by 4 bases and J by 6 bases, and 16 bases separated the two germline ends. Germline CDR1 reads MGHRA; CDR2 reads YSYEKL. The CDR3 totals 14 residues.